This TCR beta chain was retrieved from a study of identifying expanded T cells in peripheral blood. The germline V and J ends were trimmed by 6 bases and 2 bases, with 11 bases remaining between them. Germline CDR1 reads SGHNT; CDR2 reads YYREEE (reference sequence). The CDR3 has 13 amino acids. Measured with immunoSEQ multiplex PCR; TCRdb has only the in-frame clones, and not every one. The sample includes about 52,000 clones, 82% of them seen just once. During the collection period, no donor immune events like infections were recorded. Study results and limitations: Differentially abundant clones: around 1.1 between replicates, just under 17 at around 15 days, 19 to 20 at four. Clone count variance between roughly 2-week samples rose with total template count.

Remarks on this clone: The target antigen is unknown.

Sequences were obtained from blood. The sequence derives from a person aged 18 to 70 in good health. The rearrangement links TRBV5-4 to TRBJ2-5; D not resolved. The CDR3 here is CASTFDRQETQYF. The CDR3 DNA sequence: TGTGCCAGCACCTTTGACCGTCAAGAGACCCAGTACTTC.